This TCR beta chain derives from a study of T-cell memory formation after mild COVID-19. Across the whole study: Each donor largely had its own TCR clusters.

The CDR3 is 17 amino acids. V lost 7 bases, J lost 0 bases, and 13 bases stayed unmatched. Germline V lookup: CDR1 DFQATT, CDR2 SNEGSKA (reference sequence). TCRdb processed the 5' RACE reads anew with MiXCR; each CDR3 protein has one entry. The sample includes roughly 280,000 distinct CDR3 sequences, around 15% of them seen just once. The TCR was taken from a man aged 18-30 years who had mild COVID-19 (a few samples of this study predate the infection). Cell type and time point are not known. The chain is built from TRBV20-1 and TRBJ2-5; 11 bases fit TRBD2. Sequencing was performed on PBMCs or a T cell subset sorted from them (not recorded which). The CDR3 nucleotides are TGCAGTGTTGTTCCTTCTTTGGGACTAGCGGACCAAGAGACCCAGTACTTC. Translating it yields CSVVPSLGLADQETQYF.